Below, 22 T cell receptor beta chains from the same sample are listed, as sequenced in a study of control samples from healthy donors and cancer patients. Assay used: immunoSEQ multiplex PCR; TCRdb lists only in-frame clones, some missing. The data contain 100,000 to 150,000 clones, 92% of them singletons. The sample comprised blood. Source of these receptors: a woman between 50 and 59 years old in good health.

The gene calls are TRBV9 and TRBJ1-1, with TRBD1 matching 7 bases. Looked up from germline, CDR1 is SGDLS and CDR2 is YYNGEE. J gave up 5 bases and V 1 base, and 5 bases lay outside the gene matches. The CDR3 extends over 14 amino acids. The CDR3 DNA is TGTGCCAGCAGCGTACGGACAGGTGTGACTGAAGCTTTCTTT. As protein: CASSVRTGVTEAFF.

This rearrangement joins TRBV5-1 to TRBJ1-2; the D gene is possibly TRBD1 (6 bases). CDR1 and CDR2 from the germline V gene are SGHRS and YFSETQ. CDR3 length: 15 amino acids. CDR3 amino acids: CPRKPGGGGIYGYTF. As DNA, the CDR3 is TGCCCCCGCAAACCGGGGGGCGGGGGGATCTATGGCTACACCTTC.

The rearrangement uses TRBV28 and TRBJ1-1; D gene unclear. The germline gives CDR1 MDHEN, CDR2 SYDVKM. V was trimmed by 5 bases and J by 1 base, leaving 8 bases between them. This CDR3 contains 13 residues. CDR3 DNA sequence: TGTGCCAGCAGTCCTCCACAGAACACTGAAGCTTTCTTT. The encoded protein is CASSPPQNTEAFF.

The chain uses TRBV5-1 and TRBJ2-3, with TRBD2 identical over 8 bases. The CDR3 extends over 16 amino acids. Trimming took 4 bases from V and 4 from J; bases not matched to a gene: 11. Germline loops: CDR1 SGHRS, CDR2 YFSETQ. The CDR3 loop is CASSVISGSSADTQYF. The CDR3 DNA is TGCGCCAGCAGCGTCATAAGCGGGAGTTCGGCAGATACGCAGTATTTT.

V is TRBV5-1 and J is TRBJ1-6; no clear D gene. V was clipped by 0 bases and J by 10 bases, with 11 bases between them. CDR3 length: 14 amino acids. The germline V gene has CDR1 SGHRS and CDR2 YFSETQ. CDR3 DNA sequence: TGCGCCAGCAGCTTGGTTCCATTTGAATCACCCCTCCACTTT. Translation: CASSLVPFESPLHF.

The genes are TRBV6-1 and TRBJ2-7; D remains unclear. The germline V and J ends were trimmed by 2 bases and 4 bases, with 18 bases remaining between them. Germline lookup yields CDR1 MNHNS and CDR2 SASEGT. The CDR3 length is 16 residues. This CDR3 reads CASSELSVRKVYEQYF. CDR3 coding DNA: TGTGCCAGCAGTGAACTAAGCGTCAGGAAAGTGTACGAGCAGTACTTC.

The chain is built from TRBV7-9 and TRBJ2-2; 7 bases agree with TRBD1. The CDR3 totals 15 residues. Germline CDR1 reads SEHNR; CDR2 reads FQNEAQ (reference sequence). Germline trimming cut 5 bases from V and 2 bases from J; bases unmatched to any gene: 5. CDR3 DNA sequence: TGTGCCAGCAGCAAAAGACAGGGTAACACCGGGGAGCTGTTTTTT. It specifies CASSKRQGNTGELFF.

The genes are TRBV30 and TRBJ1-5; 7 nucleotides agree with TRBD1. The CDR3 extends over 13 amino acids. V lost 2 bases to trimming and J lost 7 bases; unmatched junction nucleotides: 5. CDR1 GTSNPN and CDR2 SVGIG come from the germline V gene (reference sequence). CDR3 DNA sequence: TGTGCCTGGAGTTCCGACAGGGAACAGCCCCAGCATTTT. The encoded protein is CAWSSDREQPQHF. The entire variable domain, with the rest obtained from reference TRBV30 and TRBJ1-5, is as follows: SQTIHQWPATLVQPVGSPLSLECTVEGTSNPNLYWYRQAAGRGLQLLFYSVGIGQISSEVPQNLSASRPQDRQFILSSKKLLLSDSGFYLCAWSSDREQPQHFGDGTRLSIL.

CDR3 coding DNA: TGTGCCAGCAGTGCCGACACTAACACTGAAGCTTTCTTT. Encoded protein: CASSADTNTEAFF. The gene calls are TRBV7-6 and TRBJ1-1; no definite D call. The V gene's germline CDR1 is SGHVS and CDR2 FNYEAQ. Trimming left V 6 bases short and J 2 bases short, with 10 bases between. The CDR3 consists of 13 residues.

This clone was seen a single time. The chain uses TRBV3-1 (or the pseudogene TRBV3-2) and TRBJ1-3, with a possible D match to TRBD1 (5 bases). Germline CDR1 reads LGHDT; CDR2 reads YNNKEL (reference sequence). The length of the CDR3 is 14 residues. Trimming took 7 bases from V and 5 from J, leaving 15 bases between them. CDR3 sequence reads: CASTSWGVRNTIYF. The CDR3 DNA is TGTGCCAGCACCTCATGGGGGGTAAGAAACACCATATATTTT.

The V call is TRBV2, the J call TRBJ1-2, with TRBD1 as a possible D gene (5 bases). The CDR3 sequence is 14 residues long. V lost 1 base, J lost 6 bases, and 12 bases lay in between. The germline gives CDR1 SNHLY, CDR2 FYNNEI. The CDR3 protein is CASSEGSRVDGYTF. The DNA for the CDR3 is TGTGCCAGCAGTGAAGGGTCCAGGGTCGATGGCTACACCTTC.

V and J are TRBV5-1 and TRBJ1-6, with D uncertain. Between the trimmed V and J ends, which lost 2 bases and 6 bases, there was a span of 9 bases. CDR3 length equals 14 residues. CDR1 is SGHRS and CDR2 is YFSETQ in the germline V gene. Here the CDR3 reads CASSLGSSNSPLHF. The CDR3 region has the DNA TGCGCCAGCAGCTTAGGCAGTAGTAATTCACCCCTCCACTTT.

Only a few counts were recorded for this clone. The chain uses TRBV6-5 and TRBJ1-6; 11 nucleotides agree with TRBD1. V dropped 7 bases and J dropped 7; count of bases not matched to a gene: 6. The germline gives CDR1 MNHEY, CDR2 SVGAGI. The CDR3 has 15 residues. CDR3 sequence reads: CASNNGDRGNSPLHF. DNA of the CDR3: TGTGCCAGCAACAACGGGGACAGGGGGAATTCACCCCTCCACTTT.

The rearrangement links TRBV4-1 to TRBJ2-1, with a tentative D call TRBD2 (5 bases). V lost 2 bases and J 4 bases, leaving 9 bases between the germline ends. Germline V CDR1 and CDR2: MGHRA, YSYEKL. The CDR3 extends over 14 amino acids. CDR3 residues: CASSQSLAYNEQFF. CDR3 DNA sequence: TGCGCCAGCAGCCAAAGCCTAGCTTACAATGAGCAGTTCTTC.

The rearrangement links TRBV4-2 to TRBJ2-7; no clear D. V was trimmed by 4 bases and J by 1 base, leaving 17 bases between them. CDR3 length: 16 residues. Germline V CDR1 and CDR2: LGHNA, YNFKEQ. The CDR3: CASSRGGSEQSYEQYF. CDR3 sequence (DNA): TGTGCCAGCAGCCGTGGTGGGTCTGAGCAGTCCTACGAGCAGTACTTC.

The V and J genes are TRBV3-1 (or the pseudogene TRBV3-2) and TRBJ2-5; D is possibly TRBD1 (5 bases). There are 12 residues in the CDR3. Trimming pared 8 bases from V and 2 bases from J, leaving 9 bases between. Looked up from germline, CDR1 is LGHDT and CDR2 is YNNKEL (reference sequence). CDR3 sequence (DNA): TGTGCCAGCGCCGACAGACAAGAGACCCAGTACTTC. Protein product: CASADRQETQYF.

This clone occurred a few times. CDR3 sequence (DNA): TGTGCCAGCAAGACTAGCGAGGTAGTGAACGAGCAGTACTTC. It is translated as CASKTSEVVNEQYF. This sequence joins TRBV27 and TRBJ2-7; 8 nucleotides align to TRBD2. Germline CDR1 and CDR2: MNHEY and SMNVEV (reference sequence). CDR3 size: 14 residues. Trimming removed 7 bases from V and 5 bases from J; junction bases left unmatched: 10.

The rearrangement joins TRBV3-1 (or the pseudogene TRBV3-2) to TRBJ1-3; D gene ambiguous. The CDR3 totals 17 residues. Germline loops: CDR1 LGHDT, CDR2 YNNKEL (reference sequence). The germline V and J ends were trimmed by 4 bases and 0 bases, with 16 bases remaining between them. The CDR3 here is CASSLSAGRHSGNTIYF. The CDR3 DNA is TGTGCCAGCAGCCTCTCCGCCGGACGGCACTCTGGAAACACCATATATTTT.

The chain carries TRBV7-8 and TRBJ2-7; 7 bases are shared with TRBD1. Trimming cost V 5 bases and J 3 bases; bases outside gene matches: 4. Germline V gives CDR1 SGHVS, CDR2 FQNEAQ. This CDR3 is 13 amino acids long. The CDR3 region has the DNA TGTGCCAGCAGCCCAGGGACAGTCTACGAGCAGTACTTC. Translation gives CASSPGTVYEQYF.

The chain is built from TRBV19 and TRBJ1-1; the D is unclear. CDR3 size: 14 residues. Trimming stripped 5 bases from V and 0 bases from J, with 10 bases between. Germline V gene lookup returns CDR1 LNHDA and CDR2 SQIVND (reference sequence). CDR3 loop: CASSLPTLNTEAFF. In DNA, the CDR3 is TGTGCCAGTAGTCTTCCGACATTGAACACTGAAGCTTTCTTT.

This clone has only one observation. Here the CDR3 reads CASSFERETQYF. As DNA, the CDR3 is TGTGCCAGCAGCTTTGAGAGGGAGACCCAGTACTTC. V usage is TRBV7-2 and J usage is TRBJ2-5, with D unresolved. The CDR3 extends over 12 amino acids. V dropped 3 bases and J dropped 5 bases, with 7 bases sitting between them. Germline CDR1 reads SGHTA; CDR2 reads FQGNSA.

The rearrangement links TRBV15 to TRBJ1-2, with D possibly being TRBD1 (6 bases). Germline values: CDR1 LNHNV, CDR2 YYDKDF (reference sequence). The ends were cut back, 3 bases at V and 4 bases at J, with 15 bases in the middle. CDR3 length: 15 residues. As DNA, the CDR3 is TGTGCCACCAGCAGCGGGGTCAGGGGAGGCTATGGCTACACCTTC. Protein: CATSSGVRGGYGYTF.